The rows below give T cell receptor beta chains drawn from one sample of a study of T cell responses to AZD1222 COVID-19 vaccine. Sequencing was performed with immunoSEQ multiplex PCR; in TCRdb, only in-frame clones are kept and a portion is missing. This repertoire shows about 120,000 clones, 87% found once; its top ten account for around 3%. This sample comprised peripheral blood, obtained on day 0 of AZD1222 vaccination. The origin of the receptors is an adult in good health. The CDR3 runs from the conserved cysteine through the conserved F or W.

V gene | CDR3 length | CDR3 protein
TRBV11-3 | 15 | CASSWRTGEDEKLFF
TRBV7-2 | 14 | CASSARLAAGELFF
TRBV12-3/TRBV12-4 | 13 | CASTLDRGQPQHF
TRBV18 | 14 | CASSPGQGYDEQYF
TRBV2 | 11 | CASRNFEKLFF
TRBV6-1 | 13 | CASSETHRAVAFF
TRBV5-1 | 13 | CASSETTNYGYTF
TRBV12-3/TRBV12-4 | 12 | CASSLGGDTQYF
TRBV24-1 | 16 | CATSGHEDTSHEGQFF
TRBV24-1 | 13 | CATSGTTTGELFF
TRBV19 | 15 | CASRLTGGENSPLHF
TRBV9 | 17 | CASSVVPGTGGSGELFF
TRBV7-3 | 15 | CASSSGAASTDTQYF
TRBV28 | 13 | CASSPPGAWGYTF
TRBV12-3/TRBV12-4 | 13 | CASRVLGANVLTF
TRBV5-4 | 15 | CASSSGPPGQGEQFF
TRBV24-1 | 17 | CATSDPGTGNPNYGYTF
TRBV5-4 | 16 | CASSFADRVQGNTIYF
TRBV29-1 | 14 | CSVAPGGIQETQYF
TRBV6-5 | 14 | CASTVGGPEKKLFF
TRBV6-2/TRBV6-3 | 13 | CASSYGQSYGYTF
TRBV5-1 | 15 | CASSTRQSTGSEQYF
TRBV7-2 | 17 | CASSLDRVGSYNSPLHF
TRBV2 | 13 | CATSDRGAHEQYF
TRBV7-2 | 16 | CASSLLPSGRINEQFF
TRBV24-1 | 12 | CATSDWKDTQYF
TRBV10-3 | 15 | CAISESGGAGYGYTF
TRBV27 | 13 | CASSPSGSYEQYF
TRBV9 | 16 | CASSVDGGNVNTEAFF